This TCR beta chain is from a study of regulatory T cells in long-lasting Graves disease. V dropped 4 bases and J dropped 6 bases, with 22 bases sitting between them. The CDR3 sequence is 16 residues long. Germline V CDR1 and CDR2: SGHAT, FQNNGV. This clonotype appeared many times. Time point defined: newly diagnosed GD, antithyroid drugs for less than 3 months. The TCR library used RNA extracted from PBMCs. Arm-PCR with iRepertoire HTBI primers amplified the CDR3 regions for these TCR beta libraries. TCRdb ran MiXCR on the multiplex PCR reads and lists one entry per CDR3 protein. The table records 540,000 or so distinct CDR3 sequences, roughly 13% of them present only once. The sample was also reused in another study, on T cells in Graves' hyperthyroidism and ophthalmopathy.

This sample comprised peripheral blood mononuclear cells (PBMCs), obtained at new diagnosis, from a patient treated with antithyroid drugs. This sequence originates from a man aged 30 to 39 with Graves disease. V gene TRBV11-2 combines with J gene TRBJ2-7; D may be TRBD1 or TRBD2 (5 bases each). CDR3 nucleotides: TGTGCCAGCAGCTGGCGAACGGGACGACCGAGCGTCGAGCAGTACTTC. This codes for CASSWRTGRPSVEQYF.